Listed here are 24 T cell receptor beta chains from one sample, sequenced in a study of long-term antiretroviral therapy in people with HIV. Assay version v3.0 of immunoSEQ was used, and it was run at survey level. Data came from immunoSEQ multiplex PCR; TCRdb stores just in-frame clones and leaves some out. The table lists about 39,000 clones, over 75% of them singletons, with around 6.1% in the top ten. The sample was unsorted PBMCs, taken 0.6 years after starting antiretroviral therapy. The receptor source for this set is a young man with HIV.

Only one count was recorded for this clone. This rearrangement joins TRBV6-5 to TRBJ1-1; D is uncertain. CDR3 length: 13 residues. Deletions cut 0 bases from V and 6 bases from J, with 8 bases between. Germline V CDR1 and CDR2: MNHEY, SVGAGI. The CDR3 DNA follows: TGTGCCAGCAGTTACTCGGAGCAGCCTGAAGCTTTCTTT. As protein: CASSYSEQPEAFF.

V is TRBV7-2 and J is TRBJ2-2; TRBD1 matches at 8 bases. Trimming took 8 bases from V and 2 from J; bases not matched to a gene: 10. CDR1 SGHTA and CDR2 FQGNSA come from the germline V gene. This CDR3 spans 16 amino acids. The CDR3 protein is CASGNRGQGNTGELFF. The CDR3 DNA is TGTGCCAGCGGTAACCGAGGACAGGGCAACACCGGGGAGCTGTTTTTT.

This chain links TRBV6-1 with TRBJ1-3; 7 bases are a match to TRBD1. The junction had 3 bases not matched to a gene; V was cut back by 1 base and J by 9 bases. From germline, CDR1 is MNHNS and CDR2 SASEGT. This CDR3 contains 13 residues. CDR3 region: CASSEGTGFTIYF. CDR3 coding DNA: TGTGCCAGCAGTGAAGGGACAGGCTTCACCATATATTTT.

DNA for the CDR3: TGTGCCACCAGCAGAGTCGGCCTACGCGCCTACAATGAGCAGTTCTTC. This sequence encodes CATSRVGLRAYNEQFF. The chain is built from TRBV15 and TRBJ2-1; D is uncertain. Germline V gene sequence: CDR1 LNHNV, CDR2 YYDKDF (reference sequence). V was trimmed by 1 base and J by 2 bases, leaving 12 bases between them. The CDR3 covers 16 residues.

The chain links TRBV7-8 to TRBJ1-2; 10 nucleotides line up with TRBD1. The trim removed 5 bases at V and 3 bases at J, leaving 15 bases unmatched. CDR3 length: 18 residues. Germline V lookup: CDR1 SGHVS, CDR2 FQNEAQ. This CDR3 reads CASSRFGTGVRGDYGYTF. CDR3 sequence (DNA): TGTGCCAGCAGCCGATTTGGGACAGGGGTGAGGGGGGACTATGGCTACACCTTC.

The chain uses TRBV29-1 and TRBJ2-2, with D hard to call. In germline, CDR1 is SQVTM, CDR2 ANQGSEA. The CDR3 length is 11 residues. V shed 7 bases and J shed 7 bases, with 10 bases lying between them. The CDR3: CSAETFGELFF. For the CDR3, the DNA is TGCAGCGCTGAGACCTTCGGGGAGCTGTTTTTT.

The chain couples TRBV28 to TRBJ2-3; D unresolved. The V and J ends lost 5 bases and 2 bases respectively, with 11 bases between them. Germline V gene data show CDR1 as MDHEN and CDR2 as SYDVKM. The CDR3 covers 14 residues. The CDR3 here is CASSPRGTTDTQYF. The CDR3, as DNA: TGTGCCAGCAGTCCCCGCGGTACCACAGATACGCAGTATTTT.

V gene TRBV5-1 combines with J gene TRBJ2-5, with TRBD2 as a possible D gene (5 bases). V gave up 0 bases and J gave up 4 bases, with 16 bases separating them. This CDR3 comprises 16 residues. Germline lookup yields CDR1 SGHRS and CDR2 YFSETQ. CDR3 DNA sequence: TGCGCCAGCAGCTTGGAGGGCGGACTCGCGGGAGAGACCCAGTACTTC. Its translation: CASSLEGGLAGETQYF.

The rearrangement joins TRBV29-1 to TRBJ2-7; TRBD2 aligns across 13 bases. This CDR3 has 13 residues. V was pared by 6 bases and J by 2 bases, with 1 base of the junction left unmatched. The germline gives CDR1 SQVTM, CDR2 ANQGSEA. CDR3 in DNA: TGCAGCGTGGGACTAGCGGGAACCTACGAGCAGTACTTC. Amino acid sequence: CSVGLAGTYEQYF.

The CDR3 nucleotides read TGTGCCAGCAGCTCCGAGCGGGGGGACACTGAAGCTTTCTTT. The encoded protein is CASSSERGDTEAFF. The J gene is TRBJ1-1, the V gene TRBV5-4; D may be TRBD1 (5 bases). There are 14 residues in the CDR3. Between the trimmed V and J ends, which lost 3 bases and 3 bases, there was a span of 12 bases. Germline-derived CDR1 and CDR2 are SGHNT and YYREEE (reference sequence).

The chain recombines TRBV7-9 with TRBJ2-5, with TRBD2 identical over 11 bases. The CDR3 spans 17 residues. Germline V gives CDR1 SEHNR, CDR2 FQNEAQ (reference sequence). Trimming took 5 bases from V and 1 from J; bases not matched to a gene: 9. Written as DNA, the CDR3 is TGTGCCAGCAGCCCATCCCGACTAGCGGGATCCCAAGAGACCCAGTACTTC. Protein sequence: CASSPSRLAGSQETQYF.

This clone was seen a few times. The chain recombines TRBV2 with TRBJ1-2; no reliable D call. This CDR3 is built from 13 residues. Germline loops: CDR1 SNHLY, CDR2 FYNNEI. V lost 4 bases and J lost 2, with 8 bases in between. CDR3 in amino acids: CASSVETNYGYTF. DNA of the CDR3: TGTGCCAGCAGTGTAGAGACAAACTATGGCTACACCTTC.

The chain joins TRBV5-1 to TRBJ2-1; TRBD2 agrees at 8 bases. Germline CDR1 is SGHRS and CDR2 is YFSETQ. The CDR3 loop spans 13 amino acids. V trimming: 4 bases; J trimming: 9 bases; junction bases outside the gene matches: 6. CDR3 sequence: CASSETSVSEQFF. The CDR3 DNA is TGCGCCAGCAGCGAGACTAGCGTAAGTGAGCAGTTCTTC.

There are a few counts of this clone. The gene calls are TRBV28 and TRBJ2-7; possibly TRBD2 for D (6 bases). There are 12 residues in the CDR3. Germline V gene lookup returns CDR1 MDHEN and CDR2 SYDVKM. V shed 9 bases and J shed 4 bases, with 13 bases lying between them. This chain's CDR3 is CARRGTGYEQYF. In DNA form, the CDR3 reads TGTGCCAGGAGAGGGACTGGTTACGAGCAGTACTTC.

The V and J genes are TRBV18 and TRBJ2-7; D possibly uses TRBD1 or TRBD2 (6 bases each). Trimming took 5 bases from V and 1 from J, leaving 12 bases between them. The CDR3 covers 14 residues. Germline CDR1 KGHSH, CDR2 LQKENI. In nucleotides, the CDR3 is TGTGCCAGCTCATCGGGGGCACAGTCCTACGAGCAGTACTTC. It translates to CASSSGAQSYEQYF.

The chain combines TRBV7-2 with TRBJ2-7, with D unresolved. Germline-derived CDR1 and CDR2 are SGHTA and FQGNSA. The CDR3 length is 12 residues. V shed 0 bases and J shed 2 bases, with 2 bases lying between them. The CDR3 nucleotides are TGTGCCAGCAGCTTAGCGACCTACGAGCAGTACTTC. Its protein product is CASSLATYEQYF. The full variable domain, in which reference TRBV7-2 and TRBJ2-7 provide the parts outside the CDR3, is GAGVSQSPSNKVTEKGKDVELRCDPISGHTALYWYRQSLGQGLEFLIYFQGNSAPDKSGLPSDRFSAERTGGSVSTLTIQRTQQEDSAVYLCASSLATYEQYFGPGTRLTVT.

This clone was detected a few times. The J gene is TRBJ2-5, the V gene TRBV7-6, with 7 bases lining up with TRBD1. Losses at the gene ends were 2 bases for V and 4 bases for J; bases not matched to a gene: 4. Germline loops: CDR1 SGHVS, CDR2 FNYEAQ. CDR3 length: 14 amino acids. The CDR3 nucleotides read TGTGCCAGCAGCTTAAACAGGGGTACAGAGACCCAGTACTTC. This encodes CASSLNRGTETQYF. Using reference TRBV7-6 and TRBJ2-5 for the parts outside the CDR3, the full variable domain is GAGVSQSPRYKVTKRGQDVALRCDPISGHVSLYWYRQALGQGPEFLTYFNYEAQQDKSGLPNDRFSAERPEGSISTLTIQRTEQRDSAMYRCASSLNRGTETQYFGPGTRLLVL.

The genes are TRBV14 and TRBJ1-3; no clear D gene. CDR3 size: 17 residues. V shed 6 bases and J shed 0 bases, with 18 bases lying between them. Germline CDR1 reads SGHDN; CDR2 reads FVKESK. The CDR3 DNA sequence: TGTGCCAGCAGTCGCTTCAGTCGGGTGCTCTCTGGAAACACCATATATTTT. Encoded protein: CASSRFSRVLSGNTIYF. Together with reference TRBV14 and TRBJ1-3, the CDR3 gives the full variable domain: EAGVTQFPSHSVIEKGQTVTLRCDPISGHDNLYWYRRVMGKEIKFLLHFVKESKQDESGMPNNRFLAERTGGTYSTLKVQPAELEDSGVYFCASSRFSRVLSGNTIYFGEGSWLTVV.

The CDR3, as DNA: TGTGCCAGCAGCGCCGTAGCGGGAGGGCCGGATACGCAGTATTTT. This gives the protein CASSAVAGGPDTQYF. The V call is TRBV9, the J call TRBJ2-3, with 11 bases aligning to TRBD2. The CDR3 sequence is 15 residues long. The V and J ends lost 3 bases and 6 bases, in that order; junction bases with no gene match: 6. In germline, CDR1 is SGDLS, CDR2 YYNGEE.

The V and J genes are TRBV27 and TRBJ1-5, with TRBD1 matching over 7 bases. V was clipped by 5 bases and J by 3 bases; unmatched bases: 7. The germline V gene encodes CDR1 MNHEY and CDR2 SMNVEV (reference sequence). This CDR3 region has 15 residues. CDR3 nucleotide sequence: TGTGCCAGCAGTACACTACAGGGGTTCAATCAGCCCCAGCATTTT. Amino acids: CASSTLQGFNQPQHF.

The chain joins TRBV9 to TRBJ2-3; D ambiguous. V was pared by 0 bases and J by 1 base, with 6 bases between. The CDR3 sequence is 14 residues long. The V gene's germline CDR1 is SGDLS and CDR2 YYNGEE. This CDR3 is CASSVVPGTDTQYF. In DNA form, the CDR3 reads TGTGCCAGCAGCGTAGTCCCAGGCACAGATACGCAGTATTTT.

Here the CDR3 DNA reads TGTGCCAGCAGCCTTAGCGGGAGGGCCCTCAATGAGCAGTTCTTC. Translated: CASSLSGRALNEQFF. The rearrangement uses TRBV7-3 and TRBJ2-1; the match to TRBD2 covers 11 bases. CDR1 and CDR2 (germline): SGHTA, FQGTGA. The V gene end was trimmed by 5 bases and the J gene end by 6 bases; junction bases not matched to a gene: 6. This CDR3 has 15 amino acids.

The chain has TRBV19 and TRBJ2-2; D unresolved. V gave up 5 bases and J gave up 6 bases, with 10 bases separating them. This CDR3 has 13 residues. Per the germline V gene, CDR1 is LNHDA and CDR2 is SQIVND (reference sequence). The CDR3 region has the DNA TGTGCCAGTAGTTCGAGACACCCCGGGGAGCTGTTTTTT. Translation: CASSSRHPGELFF.

The chain joins TRBV5-6 to TRBJ2-7; 8 nucleotides line up with TRBD2. The CDR3 is 16 amino acids. Germline assignment: CDR1 SGHDT and CDR2 YYEEEE. V gave up 0 bases and J gave up 5 bases; unmatched junction bases: 10. The CDR3 is CASSLGSGRQWHEQYF. In DNA form, the CDR3 reads TGTGCCAGCAGCTTGGGAAGCGGGAGACAGTGGCACGAGCAGTACTTC.